The 21 T cell receptor beta chains presented below share a single source sample, sequenced in a study of cytomegalovirus exposure and HLA in healthy donors. Primers: 60 Vbeta forward and 13 Jbeta reverse. Generated by immunoSEQ multiplex PCR, the TCRdb table keeps only in-frame clones and is missing some. The sample lists nearly 70,000 clones, roughly four fifths occurring once. The sequenced sample was PBMCs. Every receptor here comes from a woman aged 55-69 years in good health and CMV-seropositive.

The rearrangement links TRBV28 to TRBJ2-7, with TRBD1 matching over 7 bases. The CDR3 length is 18 residues. Germline V gene lookup returns CDR1 MDHEN and CDR2 SYDVKM. With V trimmed by 7 bases and J by 0 bases, 18 bases remained unmatched. The CDR3 loop is CASTPIGRGTPSSYEQYF. In nucleotides, the CDR3 is TGTGCCAGCACCCCTATAGGCAGGGGGACACCGAGCTCCTACGAGCAGTACTTC.

V usage is TRBV4-1 and J usage is TRBJ2-7; perhaps TRBD2 as D (5 bases). The V end was cut by 4 bases, the J end by 2 bases, with 12 bases between. The CDR3 consists of 14 residues. The germline V gene has CDR1 MGHRA and CDR2 YSYEKL. This CDR3 reads CASSLPGSAYEQYF. Written as DNA, the CDR3 is TGCGCCAGCAGCCTACCGGGGTCGGCCTACGAGCAGTACTTC.

A single count supports this clone. The rearrangement links TRBV25-1 to TRBJ1-1, with D possibly TRBD1 on 6 matching bases. This CDR3 is 13 amino acids long. Germline assignment: CDR1 MGHDK and CDR2 SYGVNS. Trimming removed 7 bases from V and 0 bases from J, with 9 bases in between. CDR3 in amino acids: CASTAGVNTEAFF. The CDR3, as DNA: TGTGCCAGCACGGCAGGGGTGAACACTGAAGCTTTCTTT.

This sequence joins TRBV19 and TRBJ1-1; TRBD1 matches at 7 bases. The CDR3 covers 16 residues. From germline, CDR1 is LNHDA and CDR2 SQIVND (reference sequence). Trimming cost V 4 bases and J 5 bases; bases outside gene matches: 13. The CDR3 here is CASSKGAGSVGTEAFF. CDR3 in DNA: TGTGCCAGTAGTAAGGGGGCGGGATCTGTAGGGACTGAAGCTTTCTTT.

This clone came up a few times. The chain is built from TRBV19 and TRBJ2-1; the match to TRBD2 covers 11 bases. CDR1 LNHDA and CDR2 SQIVND come from the germline V gene (reference sequence). The CDR3 covers 16 residues. V trimming: 3 bases; J trimming: 4 bases; junction bases outside the gene matches: 5. CDR3 residues: CASSMSLAGGYNEQFF. The CDR3 nucleotides are TGTGCCAGTAGTATGAGTCTAGCGGGGGGTTACAATGAGCAGTTCTTC.

The chain links TRBV29-1 to TRBJ1-4; D gene unclear. V lost 4 bases and J 5 bases, leaving 5 bases between the germline ends. Germline-derived CDR1 and CDR2 are SQVTM and ANQGSEA. The length of the CDR3 is 11 residues. CDR3 sequence reads: CSVGRNEKLFF. CDR3 in DNA: TGCAGCGTTGGCAGGAATGAAAAACTGTTTTTT. Using reference TRBV29-1 and TRBJ1-4 for the parts outside the CDR3, the full variable domain is SAVISQKPSRDICQRGTSLTIQCQVDSQVTMMFWYRQQPGQSLTLIATANQGSEATYESGFVIDKFPISRPNLTFSTLTVSNMSPEDSSIYLCSVGRNEKLFFGSGTQLSVL.

CDR3 sequence: CASSFGGVRTEAFF. The CDR3 nucleotides read TGTGCCAGCAGCTTTGGAGGAGTAAGGACTGAAGCTTTCTTT. V gene TRBV7-3 combines with J gene TRBJ1-1, with D hard to call. Germline V lookup: CDR1 SGHTA, CDR2 FQGTGA. The CDR3 contains 14 residues. Trimming removed 3 bases from V and 5 bases from J, with 13 bases in between.

The V call is TRBV7-9, the J call TRBJ1-2; 11 nucleotides line up with TRBD1. V dropped 8 bases and J dropped 4; count of bases not matched to a gene: 3. The CDR3 is 13 residues long. CDR1 and CDR2 (germline): SEHNR, FQNEAQ (reference sequence). The CDR3 loop reads CASSGTGGYGYTF. Written as DNA, the CDR3 is TGTGCCAGCTCGGGGACAGGGGGCTATGGCTACACCTTC.

The V call is TRBV5-6, the J call TRBJ1-5; D remains ambiguous. There are 14 residues in the CDR3. Germline CDR1 and CDR2: SGHDT and YYEEEE. Deletions cut 0 bases from V and 1 base from J, with 5 bases between. CDR3 region: CASSLGGSNQPQHF. The CDR3 DNA is TGTGCCAGCAGCTTGGGAGGCAGCAATCAGCCCCAGCATTTT. Combining the CDR3 with reference TRBV5-6 and TRBJ1-5 gives the whole variable domain DAGVTQSPTHLIKTRGQQVTLRCSPKSGHDTVSWYQQALGQGPQFIFQYYEEEERQRGNFPDRFSGHQFPNYSSELNVNALLLGDSALYLCASSLGGSNQPQHFGDGTRLSIL.

The chain recombines TRBV5-6 with TRBJ1-2, with 7 bases that match TRBD1. Germline CDR1 reads SGHDT; CDR2 reads YYEEEE. The CDR3 is made up of 15 amino acids. V lost 3 bases to trimming and J lost 4 bases; unmatched junction nucleotides: 9. The CDR3 DNA reads as TGTGCCAGCAGCTCCCTGGCGACAGGGATCTATGGCTACACCTTC. This sequence encodes CASSSLATGIYGYTF.

In regard to this clone: With only one base between it and a far larger clone, this is likely a read error. V gene TRBV5-6 combines with J gene TRBJ1-5; D gene uncertain. CDR3 length: 14 residues. CDR1 is SGHDT, CDR2 YYEEEE, per germline. V was cut by 6 bases and J by 5 bases, with 15 bases left in between. CDR3 loop: CASIRNPGDQPQHF. The CDR3 nucleotides read TGTGCCAGCATCCGCAATCCCGGGGATCAGCCCCAGCATTTT. Full variable domain (rest looked up from reference TRBV5-6 and TRBJ1-5): DAGVTQSPTHLIKTRGQQVTLRCSPKSGHDTVSWYQQALGQGPQFIFQYYEEEERQRGNFPDRFSGHQFPNYSSELNVNALLLGDSALYLCASIRNPGDQPQHFGDGTRLSIL.

The chain recombines TRBV6-1 with TRBJ2-7; D gene unclear. The CDR3 loop spans 14 amino acids. Per the germline V gene, CDR1 is MNHNS and CDR2 is SASEGT. V was trimmed by 3 bases and J by 5 bases, leaving 14 bases between them. Here the CDR3 reads CASSDPAPINEQYF. CDR3 coding DNA: TGTGCCAGCAGTGACCCCGCGCCCATCAACGAGCAGTACTTC.

A word on this clone: One junction end disagrees with the germline gene, perhaps due to a read error. The V and J genes are TRBV7-9 and TRBJ2-7, with a possible D match to TRBD1 (6 bases). Germline V gives CDR1 SEHNR, CDR2 FQNEAQ (reference sequence). The CDR3 spans 12 residues. CDR3 nucleotide sequence: TGTTCCAGCAGCTACGCTCCGGCAGGGGTCTACTTC. As protein: CSSSYAPAGVYF.

This chain uses TRBV10-3 with TRBJ1-1; tentative D call: TRBD1 (6 bases). The CDR3 consists of 11 residues. Trimming cost V 11 bases and J 10 bases, with 17 bases left between them. Germline loops: CDR1 ENHRY, CDR2 SYGVKD. CDR3 in amino acids: CAAQGQGRAFF. Here the CDR3 DNA reads TGTGCCGCACAGGGTCAAGGGCGAGCTTTCTTT.

Of note for this clone: In this CDR3 the conserved last residue, phenylalanine or tryptophan, is missing, so a read error is likely. The rearrangement links TRBV6-5 to TRBJ1-2; unclear D gene. The CDR3 has 13 residues. The ends were cut back, 2 bases at V and 6 bases at J, with 10 bases in the middle. Germline CDR1 and CDR2: MNHEY and SVGAGI. In DNA, the CDR3 is TGTGCCAGCAGTTACGTGGGAGCCCATGGCTACACCTCC. It is translated as CASSYVGAHGYTS.

The CDR3 spells CASSPREDYGYTF. The CDR3 DNA sequence: TGTGCCAGCTCACCGCGGGAAGATTATGGCTACACCTTC. The J gene is TRBJ1-2, the V gene TRBV18; D not certain. The V end lost 3 bases, the J end lost 5 bases, and 10 bases lay between the germline ends. Germline-derived CDR1 and CDR2 are KGHSH and LQKENI. This CDR3 is 13 amino acids long.

The chain uses TRBV30 and TRBJ2-2, with TRBD2 identical over 8 bases. This CDR3 is 14 amino acids long. CDR1 GTSNPN and CDR2 SVGIG come from the germline V gene (reference sequence). Trimming removed 3 bases from V and 7 bases from J; junction bases left unmatched: 7. CDR3 sequence (DNA): TGTGCCTGGAGCCCCGGGACTAGGGTCGGGGAGCTGTTTTTT. The encoded protein is CAWSPGTRVGELFF.

The chain links TRBV27 to TRBJ2-1, with 7 bases identical to TRBD2. V shed 2 bases and J 15 bases; nucleotides not matched to a gene: 10. Germline loops: CDR1 MNHEY, CDR2 SMNVEV (reference sequence). CDR3 length: 13 residues. CDR3: CASSLRGGGNPFF. For the CDR3, the DNA is TGTGCCAGCAGTTTAAGGGGCGGGGGAAACCCGTTCTTC.

The genes are TRBV29-1 and TRBJ2-1; TRBD1 aligns across 8 bases. Trimming removed 4 bases from V and 0 bases from J; junction bases left unmatched: 2. Per germline, CDR1 SQVTM and CDR2 ANQGSEA. This CDR3 has 14 residues. The CDR3 nucleotides read TGCAGCGTTGGACAGGGGAACTCCTACAATGAGCAGTTCTTC. It translates to CSVGQGNSYNEQFF.

This clone was recorded only once. The chain's CDR3 is CASRSRPLQGGYQPQHF. The CDR3 nucleotides are TGTGCCAGCAGATCTCGCCCTCTACAGGGGGGATATCAGCCCCAGCATTTT. V is TRBV27 and J is TRBJ1-5; TRBD1 agrees at 8 bases. J gave up 5 bases and V 6 bases, and 15 bases lay outside the gene matches. Germline CDR1 is MNHEY and CDR2 is SMNVEV (reference sequence). The CDR3 spans 17 residues.

This sequence joins TRBV5-4 and TRBJ2-3; D call uncertain. Per the germline V gene, CDR1 is SGHNT and CDR2 is YYREEE (reference sequence). This CDR3 region has 15 residues. V shed 0 bases and J shed 1 base, with 9 bases lying between them. The CDR3 DNA is TGTGCCAGCAGCTTGGCCGAGGCGCGCACAGATACGCAGTATTTT. Its translation is CASSLAEARTDTQYF.